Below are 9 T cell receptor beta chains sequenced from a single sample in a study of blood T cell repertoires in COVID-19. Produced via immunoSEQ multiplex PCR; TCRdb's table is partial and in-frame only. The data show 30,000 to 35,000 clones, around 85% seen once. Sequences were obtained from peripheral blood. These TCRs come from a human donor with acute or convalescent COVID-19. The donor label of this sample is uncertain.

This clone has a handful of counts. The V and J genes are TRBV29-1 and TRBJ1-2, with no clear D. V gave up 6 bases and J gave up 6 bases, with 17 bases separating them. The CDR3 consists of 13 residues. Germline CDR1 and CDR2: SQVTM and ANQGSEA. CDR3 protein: CSVSDWAGNGYTF. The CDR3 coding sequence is TGCAGCGTATCCGATTGGGCCGGTAATGGCTACACCTTC.

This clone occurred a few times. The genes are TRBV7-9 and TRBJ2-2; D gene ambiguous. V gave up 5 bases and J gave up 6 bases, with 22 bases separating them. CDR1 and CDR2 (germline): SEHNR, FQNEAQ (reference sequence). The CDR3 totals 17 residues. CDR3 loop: CASSPKMRLKPAGELFF. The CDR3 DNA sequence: TGTGCCAGCAGCCCCAAAATGAGGTTAAAACCTGCCGGGGAGCTGTTTTTT.

The CDR3 DNA follows: TGTGCCAGCAGTTCCGGACAGGGGGCCCCCAGGCTGTTTTTT. Translating it yields CASSSGQGAPRLFF. This chain connects TRBV27 to TRBJ1-4; TRBD1 matches at 11 bases. The CDR3 is 14 amino acids. J was trimmed by 14 bases and V by 4 bases; bases with no gene match: 9. Germline values: CDR1 MNHEY, CDR2 SMNVEV (reference sequence).

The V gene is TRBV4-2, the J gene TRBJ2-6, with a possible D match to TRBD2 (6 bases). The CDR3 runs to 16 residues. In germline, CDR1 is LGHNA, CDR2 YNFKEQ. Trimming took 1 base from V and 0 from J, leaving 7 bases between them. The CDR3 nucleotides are TGTGCCAGCAGCCAAGTGGGGGGCTCTGGGGCCAACGTCCTGACTTTC. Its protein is CASSQVGGSGANVLTF.

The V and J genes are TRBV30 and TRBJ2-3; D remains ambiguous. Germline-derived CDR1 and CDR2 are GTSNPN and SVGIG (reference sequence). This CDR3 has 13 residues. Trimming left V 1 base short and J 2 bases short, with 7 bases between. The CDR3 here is CAWSGQSTDTQYF. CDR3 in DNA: TGTGCCTGGAGTGGGCAGTCCACAGATACGCAGTATTTT. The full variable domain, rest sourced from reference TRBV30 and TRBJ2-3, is SQTIHQWPATLVQPVGSPLSLECTVEGTSNPNLYWYRQAAGRGLQLLFYSVGIGQISSEVPQNLSASRPQDRQFILSSKKLLLSDSGFYLCAWSGQSTDTQYFGPGTRLTVL.

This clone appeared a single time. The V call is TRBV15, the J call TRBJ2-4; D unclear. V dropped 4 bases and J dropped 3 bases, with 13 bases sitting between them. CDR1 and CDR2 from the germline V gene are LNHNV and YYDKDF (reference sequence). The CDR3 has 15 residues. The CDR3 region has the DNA TGTGCCACCAGCACAGATCGCGGATTCAAAAACATTCAGTACTTC. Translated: CATSTDRGFKNIQYF.

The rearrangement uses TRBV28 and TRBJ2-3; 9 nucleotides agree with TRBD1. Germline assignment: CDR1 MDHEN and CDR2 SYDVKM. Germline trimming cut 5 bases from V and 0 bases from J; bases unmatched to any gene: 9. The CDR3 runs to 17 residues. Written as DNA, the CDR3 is TGTGCCAGCAGTATAGTCCCGGGACAGGGTAGCACAGATACGCAGTATTTT. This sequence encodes CASSIVPGQGSTDTQYF.

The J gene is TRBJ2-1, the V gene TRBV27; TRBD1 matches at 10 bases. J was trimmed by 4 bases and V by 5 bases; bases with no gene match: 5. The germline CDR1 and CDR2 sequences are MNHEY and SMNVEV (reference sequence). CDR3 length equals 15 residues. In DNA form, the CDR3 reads TGTGCCAGCAGTCCTGACAGGGGGCTTTACAATGAGCAGTTCTTC. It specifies CASSPDRGLYNEQFF.

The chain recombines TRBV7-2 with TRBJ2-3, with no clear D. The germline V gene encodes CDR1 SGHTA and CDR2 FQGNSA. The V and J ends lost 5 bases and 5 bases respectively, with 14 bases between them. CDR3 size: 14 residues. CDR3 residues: CASSDRGGRDTQYF. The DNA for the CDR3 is TGTGCCAGCAGCGACCGCGGCGGCCGAGATACGCAGTATTTT.